This T cell receptor (beta chain) was recovered during a study of blood T cell repertoires in COVID-19. Original data processing: Amplification with reference gene primers provided the estimates of nucleated cell counts. TCRdb's table, derived via immunoSEQ multiplex PCR, lists solely in-frame clones and lacks some. That table furnishes V, J and clone size, whereas the DNA furnished D and trimming. This sample has 90,000 to 110,000 clones, with 85% to 90% found just once. V was clipped by 3 bases and J by 0 bases, with 12 bases between them. The CDR3 is 15 residues long. From germline, CDR1 is KGHSH and CDR2 LQKENI.

The V gene is TRBV18, the J gene TRBJ2-7; TRBD2 might be the D (5 bases). This clonotype was sampled from a human donor in a cohort sampled during active COVID-19. The sequenced sample was peripheral blood. As DNA, the CDR3 is TGTGCCAGCTCACCGGGTTTAGGGAGCTCCTACGAGCAGTACTTC. This translates into CASSPGLGSSYEQYF.